This T cell receptor beta chain is from a study of shared clonotypes between healthy human individuals. A note on this clone: Its cognate antigen is unknown.

Clones were read by immunoSEQ multiplex PCR, and TCRdb kept only the in-frame ones, dropping some. The table shows about 1 million clones, with about 80% occurring only once. V dropped 6 bases and J dropped 2; count of bases not matched to a gene: 10. The CDR3 is 15 amino acids. Germline CDR1 reads MGHRA; CDR2 reads YSYEKL. Study results and caveats: Non-shared clonotypes were found to have lower generation probabilities than the clonotypes that were shared by all four of the sorted-subset donors. On the whole, naive subsets had larger estimated richness than memory subsets had.

J is TRBJ2-7 and V is TRBV4-1; 7 bases align to TRBD1. The origin of this receptor is a man younger than 30 in good health. Some clones in this sample may be carry-over from other donors' samples. The sequencing input was memory CD4+ T cells from PBMCs. Subset meaning: CD45RA-negative fraction. CDR3 DNA sequence: TGCGCCAGCAGTTTCACCGGGACAGAGACCTACGAGCAGTACTTC. This sequence encodes CASSFTGTETYEQYF.